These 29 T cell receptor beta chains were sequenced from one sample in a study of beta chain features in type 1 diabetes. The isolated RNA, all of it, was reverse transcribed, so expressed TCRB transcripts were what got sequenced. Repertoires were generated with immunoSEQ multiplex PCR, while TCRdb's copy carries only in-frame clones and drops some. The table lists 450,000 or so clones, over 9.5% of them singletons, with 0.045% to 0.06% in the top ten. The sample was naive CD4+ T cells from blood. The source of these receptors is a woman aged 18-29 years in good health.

The CDR3 DNA follows: TGTGCCAGCAGCCGGGACAGGGTGGGCAATCAGCCCCAGCATTTT. It is translated as CASSRDRVGNQPQHF. The chain couples TRBV7-8 to TRBJ1-5, with 9 bases lining up with TRBD1. Looked up from germline, CDR1 is SGHVS and CDR2 is FQNEAQ. V gave up 5 bases and J gave up 2 bases; unmatched junction bases: 4. This CDR3 contains 15 residues.

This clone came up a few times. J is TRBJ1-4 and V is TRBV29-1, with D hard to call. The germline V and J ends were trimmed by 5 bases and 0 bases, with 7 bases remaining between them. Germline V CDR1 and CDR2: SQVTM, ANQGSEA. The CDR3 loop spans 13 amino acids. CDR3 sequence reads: CSVQWSTNEKLFF. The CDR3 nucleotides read TGCAGCGTTCAGTGGTCAACTAATGAAAAACTGTTTTTT.

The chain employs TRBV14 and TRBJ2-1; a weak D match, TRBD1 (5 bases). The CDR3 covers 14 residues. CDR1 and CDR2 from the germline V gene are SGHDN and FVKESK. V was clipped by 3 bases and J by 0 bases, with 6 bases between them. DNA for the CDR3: TGTGCCAGCAGCCACCAGGGCTCCTACAATGAGCAGTTCTTC. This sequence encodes CASSHQGSYNEQFF.

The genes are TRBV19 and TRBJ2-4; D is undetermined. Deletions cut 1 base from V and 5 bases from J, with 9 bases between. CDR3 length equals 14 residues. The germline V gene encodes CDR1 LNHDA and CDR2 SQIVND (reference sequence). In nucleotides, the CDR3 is TGTGCCAGTAGTATAGGCCCACGCCAAAACATTCAGTACTTC. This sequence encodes CASSIGPRQNIQYF.

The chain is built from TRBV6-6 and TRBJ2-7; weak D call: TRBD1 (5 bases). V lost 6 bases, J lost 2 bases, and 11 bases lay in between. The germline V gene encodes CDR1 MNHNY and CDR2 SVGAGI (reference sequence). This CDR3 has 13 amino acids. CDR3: CASSPTETYEQYV. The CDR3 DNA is TGTGCCAGCAGCCCGACAGAGACCTACGAGCAGTACGTC.

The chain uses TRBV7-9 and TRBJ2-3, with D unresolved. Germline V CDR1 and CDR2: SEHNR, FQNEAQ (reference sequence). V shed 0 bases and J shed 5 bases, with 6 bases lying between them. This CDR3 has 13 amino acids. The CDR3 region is CASSLALEDTQYF. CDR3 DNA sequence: TGTGCCAGCAGCTTAGCGCTGGAAGATACGCAGTATTTT.

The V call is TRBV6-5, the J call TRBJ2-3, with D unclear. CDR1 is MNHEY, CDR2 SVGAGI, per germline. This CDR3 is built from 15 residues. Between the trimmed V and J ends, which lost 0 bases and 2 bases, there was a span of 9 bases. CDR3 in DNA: TGTGCCAGCAGTTACTCCGGCGGAAACACAGATACGCAGTATTTT. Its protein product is CASSYSGGNTDTQYF.

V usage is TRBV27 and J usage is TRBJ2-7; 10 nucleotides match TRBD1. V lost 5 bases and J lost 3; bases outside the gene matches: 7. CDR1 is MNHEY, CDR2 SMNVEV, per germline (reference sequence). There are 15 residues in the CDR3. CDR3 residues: CASSPLGTGDYEQYV. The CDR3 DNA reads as TGTGCCAGCAGTCCACTCGGGACAGGGGACTACGAGCAGTACGTC.

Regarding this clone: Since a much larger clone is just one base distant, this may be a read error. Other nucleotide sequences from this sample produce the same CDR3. CDR3 amino acids: CASSLTYEQYF. As DNA, the CDR3 is TGTGCCAGCAGCTTAACTTACGAGCAGTACTTC. This chain links TRBV7-9 with TRBJ2-7; D gene ambiguous. This CDR3 has 11 amino acids. CDR1 is SEHNR and CDR2 is FQNEAQ in the germline V gene (reference sequence). Trimming took 2 bases from V and 4 from J, leaving 3 bases between them.

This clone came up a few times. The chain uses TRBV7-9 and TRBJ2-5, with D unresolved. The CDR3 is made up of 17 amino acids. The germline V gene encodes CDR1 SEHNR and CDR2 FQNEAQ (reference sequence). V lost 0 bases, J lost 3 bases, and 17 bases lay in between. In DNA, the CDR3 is TGTGCCAGCAGCTTAGCGGCGGCTTCTCAGACAAAAGAGACCCAGTACTTC. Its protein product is CASSLAAASQTKETQYF.

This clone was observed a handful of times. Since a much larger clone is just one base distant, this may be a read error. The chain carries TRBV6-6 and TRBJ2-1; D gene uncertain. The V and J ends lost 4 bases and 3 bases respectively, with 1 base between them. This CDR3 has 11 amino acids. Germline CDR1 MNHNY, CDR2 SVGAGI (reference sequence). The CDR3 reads CASSFYNEQFF. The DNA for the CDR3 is TGTGCCAGCAGTTTCTACAATGAGCAGTTCTTC.

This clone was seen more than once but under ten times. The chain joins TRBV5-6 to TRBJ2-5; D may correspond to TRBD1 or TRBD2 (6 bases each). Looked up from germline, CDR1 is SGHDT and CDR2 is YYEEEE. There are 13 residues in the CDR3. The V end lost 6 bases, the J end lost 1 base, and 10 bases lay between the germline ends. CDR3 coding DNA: TGTGCCAGCATGGGGGGCCCCCAAGAGACCCAGTACTTC. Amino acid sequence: CASMGGPQETQYF.

CDR3 protein: CSARAAMPEAFF. The CDR3 DNA follows: TGCAGCGCCCGGGCGGCCATGCCTGAAGCTTTCTTT. The V and J genes are TRBV29-1 and TRBJ1-1; D is undetermined. The CDR3 loop spans 12 amino acids. Per germline, CDR1 SQVTM and CDR2 ANQGSEA. V dropped 7 bases and J dropped 6 bases, with 15 bases sitting between them.

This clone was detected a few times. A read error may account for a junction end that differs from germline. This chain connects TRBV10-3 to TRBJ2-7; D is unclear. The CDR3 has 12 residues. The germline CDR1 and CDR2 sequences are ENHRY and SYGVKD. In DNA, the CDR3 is TGTGCCATCGGTGAAAGATTCTACGAGCAGTACTTC. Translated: CAIGERFYEQYF.

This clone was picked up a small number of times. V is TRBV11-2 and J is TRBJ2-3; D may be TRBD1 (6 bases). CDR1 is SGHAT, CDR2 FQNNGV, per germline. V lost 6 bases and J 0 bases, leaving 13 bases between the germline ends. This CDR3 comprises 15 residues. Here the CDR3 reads CASRRTATSTDTQYF. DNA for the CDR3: TGTGCCAGCAGACGGACAGCCACTAGCACAGATACGCAGTATTTT. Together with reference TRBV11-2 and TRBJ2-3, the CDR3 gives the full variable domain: EAGVAQSPRYKIIEKRQSVAFWCNPISGHATLYWYQQILGQGPKLLIQFQNNGVVDDSQLPKDRFSAERLKGVDSTLKIQPAKLEDSAVYLCASRRTATSTDTQYFGPGTRLTVL.

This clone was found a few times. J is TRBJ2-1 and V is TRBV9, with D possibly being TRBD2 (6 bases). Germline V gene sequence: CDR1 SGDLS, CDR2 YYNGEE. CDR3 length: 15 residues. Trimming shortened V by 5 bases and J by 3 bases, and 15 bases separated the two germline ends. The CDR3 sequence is CASSLGDSRYNEQFF. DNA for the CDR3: TGTGCCAGCAGTTTGGGGGACTCGCGCTACAATGAGCAGTTCTTC.

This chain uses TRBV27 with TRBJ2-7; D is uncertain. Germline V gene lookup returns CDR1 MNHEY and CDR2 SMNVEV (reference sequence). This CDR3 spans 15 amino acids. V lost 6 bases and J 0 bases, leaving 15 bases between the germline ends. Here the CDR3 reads CASRPQVHRSYEQYV. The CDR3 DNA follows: TGTGCCAGCAGGCCCCAGGTGCACCGCTCCTACGAGCAGTACGTC.

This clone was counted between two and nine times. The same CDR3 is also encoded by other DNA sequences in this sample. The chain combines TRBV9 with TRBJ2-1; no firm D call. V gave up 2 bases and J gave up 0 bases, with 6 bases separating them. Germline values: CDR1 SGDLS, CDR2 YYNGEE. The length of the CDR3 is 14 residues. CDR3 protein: CASSVQSSYNEQFF. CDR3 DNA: TGTGCCAGCAGCGTCCAGAGCTCCTACAATGAGCAGTTCTTC.

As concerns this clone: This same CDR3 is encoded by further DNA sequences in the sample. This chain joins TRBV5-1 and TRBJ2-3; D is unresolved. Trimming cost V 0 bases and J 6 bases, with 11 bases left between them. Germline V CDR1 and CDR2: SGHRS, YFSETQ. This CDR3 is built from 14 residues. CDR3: CASSLDPGTDTQYF. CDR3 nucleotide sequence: TGCGCCAGCAGCTTGGACCCCGGTACGGATACGCAGTATTTT.

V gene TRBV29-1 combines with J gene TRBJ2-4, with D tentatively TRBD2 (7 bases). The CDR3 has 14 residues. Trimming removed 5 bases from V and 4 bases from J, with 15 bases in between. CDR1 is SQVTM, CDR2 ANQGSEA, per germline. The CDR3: CSVRRGGEKNIQYF. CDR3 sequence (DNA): TGCAGCGTTCGGAGGGGGGGCGAGAAAAACATTCAGTACTTC.

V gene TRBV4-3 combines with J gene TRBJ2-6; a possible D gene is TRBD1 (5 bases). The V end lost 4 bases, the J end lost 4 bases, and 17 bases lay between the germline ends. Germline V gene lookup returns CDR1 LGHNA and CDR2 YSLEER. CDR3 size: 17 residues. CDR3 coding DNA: TGCGCCAGCAGCCCGACAGCTCTGGTGTACGGGGCCAACGTCCTGACTTTC. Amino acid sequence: CASSPTALVYGANVLTF.

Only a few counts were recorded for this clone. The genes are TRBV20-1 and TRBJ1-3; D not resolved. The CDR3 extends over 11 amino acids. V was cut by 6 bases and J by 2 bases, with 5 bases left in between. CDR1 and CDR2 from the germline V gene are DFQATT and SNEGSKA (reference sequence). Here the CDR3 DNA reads TGCAGTGCCGCGGCTGGAAACACCATATATTTT. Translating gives CSAAAGNTIYF.

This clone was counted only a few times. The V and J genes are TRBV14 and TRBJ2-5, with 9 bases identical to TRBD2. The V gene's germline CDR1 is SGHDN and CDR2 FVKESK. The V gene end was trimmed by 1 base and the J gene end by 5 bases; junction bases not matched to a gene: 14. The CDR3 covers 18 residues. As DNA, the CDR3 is TGTGCCAGCAGCCAAGTCTTCTTCCAGCGGGGGGCGCATGAGACCCAGTACTTC. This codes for CASSQVFFQRGAHETQYF.

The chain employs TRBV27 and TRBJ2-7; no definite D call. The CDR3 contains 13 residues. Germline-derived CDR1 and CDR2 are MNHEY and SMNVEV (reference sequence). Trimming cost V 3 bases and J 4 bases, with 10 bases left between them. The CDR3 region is CASSLRLGYEQYF. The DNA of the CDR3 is TGTGCCAGCAGTTTGCGGCTCGGATACGAGCAGTACTTC.

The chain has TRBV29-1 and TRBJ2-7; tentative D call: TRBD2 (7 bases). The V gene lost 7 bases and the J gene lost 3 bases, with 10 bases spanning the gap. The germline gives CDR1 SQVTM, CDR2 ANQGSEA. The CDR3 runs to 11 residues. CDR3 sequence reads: CSGGGHYEQYF. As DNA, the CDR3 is TGCAGCGGCGGGGGACACTACGAGCAGTACTTC.

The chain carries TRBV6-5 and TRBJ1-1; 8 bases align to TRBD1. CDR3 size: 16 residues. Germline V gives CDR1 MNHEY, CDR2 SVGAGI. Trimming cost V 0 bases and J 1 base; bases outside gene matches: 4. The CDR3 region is CASSYSLGTGNTEAFF. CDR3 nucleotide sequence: TGTGCCAGCAGTTACTCTCTGGGGACAGGGAACACTGAAGCTTTCTTT.

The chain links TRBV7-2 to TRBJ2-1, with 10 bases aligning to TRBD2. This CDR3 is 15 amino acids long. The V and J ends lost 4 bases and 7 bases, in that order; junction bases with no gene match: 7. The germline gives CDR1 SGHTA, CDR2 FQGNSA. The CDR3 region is CASSSNGLAENEQFF. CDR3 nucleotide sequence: TGTGCCAGCAGCTCGAATGGACTAGCGGAGAATGAGCAGTTCTTC. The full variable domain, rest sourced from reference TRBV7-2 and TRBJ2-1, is GAGVSQSPSNKVTEKGKDVELRCDPISGHTALYWYRQSLGQGLEFLIYFQGNSAPDKSGLPSDRFSAERTGGSVSTLTIQRTQQEDSAVYLCASSSNGLAENEQFFGPGTRLTVL.

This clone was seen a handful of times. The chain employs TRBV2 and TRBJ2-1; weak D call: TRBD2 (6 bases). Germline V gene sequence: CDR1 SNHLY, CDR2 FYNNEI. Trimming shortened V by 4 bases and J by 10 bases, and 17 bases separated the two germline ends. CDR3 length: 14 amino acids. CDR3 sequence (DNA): TGTGCCAGCAGTGGGCGGACCCTAGGGAGGGAGCAGTTCTTC. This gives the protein CASSGRTLGREQFF.

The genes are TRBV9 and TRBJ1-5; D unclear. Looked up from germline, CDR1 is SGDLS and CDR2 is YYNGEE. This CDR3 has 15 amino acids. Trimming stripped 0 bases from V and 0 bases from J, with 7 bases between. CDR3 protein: CASSVGPYSNQPQHF. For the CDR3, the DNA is TGTGCCAGCAGCGTAGGACCTTATAGCAATCAGCCCCAGCATTTT.